The present T cell receptor beta chain was sequenced within a study of CD4+ T cells in melanoma. Broader study findings: A reported correlation linked neoantigen-specific CD4+ T cells to CD8+, macrophage and B cell function. Diverse differentiation states were reported for melanoma neoantigen-specific CD4+ T cells.

The method was immunoSEQ multiplex PCR; TCRdb's version includes in-frame clones alone and lacks a portion of them. The sample lists over 10,000 clones, 65% to 80% occurring once. In its sample, this clone was seen once. Its matching antigen is unknown. Germline V gives CDR1 MNHEY, CDR2 SVGAGI. Trimming pared 3 bases from V and 6 bases from J, leaving 9 bases between. CDR3 size: 12 residues. Sequenced: cells from a culture (not recorded whether cultured in vitro). The source is a human donor with melanoma. The V and J genes are TRBV6-5 and TRBJ2-7; a weak D match, TRBD1 (6 bases). The CDR3 reads CASSYSGVEQYF. In nucleotides, the CDR3 is TGTGCCAGCAGTTATTCAGGGGTCGAGCAGTACTTC.